This T cell receptor beta chain was obtained from a study of PD-1 blockade in classical Hodgkin lymphoma. Every single patient, without exception, relapsed after autologous stem cell transplantation, and brentuximab vedotin exposure varied. Profiling relied on immunoSEQ multiplex PCR, and the TCRdb table lists in-frame clones only, not all of them. The data show around 7,100 clones, with about 83% seen just once and about three fifths held by the top ten. The CDR3 totals 15 residues. The V gene end was trimmed by 2 bases and the J gene end by 4 bases; junction bases not matched to a gene: 6. Germline assignment: CDR1 LNHDA and CDR2 SQIVND (reference sequence).

Sample: peripheral blood mononuclear cells (PBMCs), taken at baseline. The origin of this receptor is a human donor with classical Hodgkin lymphoma. This sequence joins TRBV19 and TRBJ2-3; 7 bases match TRBD2. The DNA of the CDR3 is TGTGCCAGTAGTATAATCGCGGGAGTTTCAGATACGCAGTATTTT. This translates into CASSIIAGVSDTQYF.